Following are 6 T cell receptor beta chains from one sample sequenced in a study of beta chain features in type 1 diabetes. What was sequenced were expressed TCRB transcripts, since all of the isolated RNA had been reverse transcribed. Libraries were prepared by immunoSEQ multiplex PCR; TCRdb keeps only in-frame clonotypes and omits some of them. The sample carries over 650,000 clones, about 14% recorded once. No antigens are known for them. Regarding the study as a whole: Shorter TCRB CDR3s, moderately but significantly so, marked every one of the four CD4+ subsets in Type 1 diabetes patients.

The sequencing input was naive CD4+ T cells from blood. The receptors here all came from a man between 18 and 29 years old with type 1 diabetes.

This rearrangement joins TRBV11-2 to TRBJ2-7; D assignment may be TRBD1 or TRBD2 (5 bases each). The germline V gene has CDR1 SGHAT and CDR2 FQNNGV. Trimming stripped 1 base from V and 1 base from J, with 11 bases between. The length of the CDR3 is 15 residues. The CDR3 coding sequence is TGTGCCAGCAGCTTAGCCGGGACGGAGTCCTACGAGCAGTACTTC. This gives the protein CASSLAGTESYEQYF.

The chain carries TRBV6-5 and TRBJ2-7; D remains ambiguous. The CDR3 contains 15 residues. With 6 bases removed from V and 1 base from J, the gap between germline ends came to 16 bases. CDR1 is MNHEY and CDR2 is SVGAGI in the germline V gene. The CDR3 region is CASSSWSVSSYEQYF. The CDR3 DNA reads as TGTGCCAGCAGCTCCTGGAGCGTATCGTCCTACGAGCAGTACTTC.

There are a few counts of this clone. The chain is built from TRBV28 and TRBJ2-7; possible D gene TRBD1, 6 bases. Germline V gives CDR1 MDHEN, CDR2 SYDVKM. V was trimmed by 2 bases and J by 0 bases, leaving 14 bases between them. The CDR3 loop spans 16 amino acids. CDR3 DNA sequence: TGTGCCAGCAGTTTAGATTCGGACAGAGACTCCTACGAGCAGTACTTC. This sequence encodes CASSLDSDRDSYEQYF.

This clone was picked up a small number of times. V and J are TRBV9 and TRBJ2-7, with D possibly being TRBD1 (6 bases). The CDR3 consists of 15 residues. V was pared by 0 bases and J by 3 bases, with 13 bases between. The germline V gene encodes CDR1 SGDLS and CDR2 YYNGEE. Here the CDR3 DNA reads TGTGCCAGCAGCGTAGGTGGGACACATGTCTACGAGCAGTACTTC. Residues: CASSVGGTHVYEQYF.

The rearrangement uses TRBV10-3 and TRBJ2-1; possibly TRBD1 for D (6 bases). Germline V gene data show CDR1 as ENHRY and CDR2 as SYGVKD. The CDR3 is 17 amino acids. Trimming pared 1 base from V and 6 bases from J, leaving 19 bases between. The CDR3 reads CAISEWGNRVGRNEQFF. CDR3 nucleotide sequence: TGTGCCATCAGTGAGTGGGGTAACAGGGTTGGCCGCAATGAGCAGTTCTTC.

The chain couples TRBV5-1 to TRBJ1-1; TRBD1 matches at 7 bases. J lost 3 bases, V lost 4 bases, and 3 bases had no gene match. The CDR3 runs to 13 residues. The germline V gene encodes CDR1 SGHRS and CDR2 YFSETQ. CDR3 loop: CASSRQGDTEAFF. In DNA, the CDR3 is TGCGCCAGCAGCCGACAGGGCGACACTGAAGCTTTCTTT.